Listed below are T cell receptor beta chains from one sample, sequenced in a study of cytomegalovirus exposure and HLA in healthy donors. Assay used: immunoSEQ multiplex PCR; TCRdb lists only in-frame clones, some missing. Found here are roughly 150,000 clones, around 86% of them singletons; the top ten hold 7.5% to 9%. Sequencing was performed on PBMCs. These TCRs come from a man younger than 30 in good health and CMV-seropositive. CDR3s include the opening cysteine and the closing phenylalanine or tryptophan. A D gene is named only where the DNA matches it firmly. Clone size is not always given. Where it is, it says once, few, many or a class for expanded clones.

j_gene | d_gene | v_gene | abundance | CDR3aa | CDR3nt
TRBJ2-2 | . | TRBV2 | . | CASSDTIVARTGELFF | TGTGCCAGCAGTGATACGATAGTAGCGAGGACCGGGGAGCTGTTTTTT
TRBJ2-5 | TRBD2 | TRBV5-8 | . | CASSLRTGGVETQYF | TGTGCCAGCAGCTTGCGGACCGGGGGGGTAGAGACCCAGTACTTC
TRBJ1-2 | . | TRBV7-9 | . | CASSSHSYGYTF | TGTGCCAGCAGCTCCCACTCTTATGGCTACACCTTC
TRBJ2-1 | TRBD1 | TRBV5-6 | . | CASSLPTGTGAPGNEQFF | TGTGCCAGCAGCTTGCCCACCGGGACAGGGGCCCCGGGGAATGAGCAGTTCTTC
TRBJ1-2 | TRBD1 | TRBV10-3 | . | CAISGQGKGGGYTF | TGTGCCATCAGCGGACAGGGAAAGGGTGGGGGCTACACCTTC
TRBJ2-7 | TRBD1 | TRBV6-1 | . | CAIPRDRGSYEQYF | TGTGCCATACCCCGGGACAGGGGATCCTACGAGCAGTACTTC
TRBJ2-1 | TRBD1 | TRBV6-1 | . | CASSDLGQISYNEQFF | TGTGCCAGCAGTGACTTGGGACAGATATCCTACAATGAGCAGTTCTTC
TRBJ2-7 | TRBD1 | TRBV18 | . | CASSDRDSYEQYF | TGTGCCAGCTCAGACAGGGACTCCTACGAGCAGTACTTC
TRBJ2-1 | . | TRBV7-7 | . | CASSLDSYNEQFF | TGTGCTAGCAGCCTCGACAGTTACAATGAGCAGTTCTTC
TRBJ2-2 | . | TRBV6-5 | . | CASSPGLYTGELFF | TGTGCCAGCAGTCCAGGGTTATACACCGGGGAGCTGTTTTTT
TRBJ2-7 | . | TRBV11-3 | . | CASSLAPSNTYEQYF | TGTGCCAGCAGCTTAGCACCTAGCAACACCTACGAGCAGTACTTC
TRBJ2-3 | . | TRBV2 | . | CASNGRSTDTQYF | TGTGCCAGCAATGGCAGAAGCACAGATACGCAGTATTTT
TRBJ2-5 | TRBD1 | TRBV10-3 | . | CAIRRGQGMKETQYF | TGTGCCATCAGGCGGGGACAGGGGATGAAGGAGACCCAGTACTTC
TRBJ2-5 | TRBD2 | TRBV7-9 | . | CASSLGFRGEETQYF | TGTGCCAGCAGCTTAGGTTTCCGGGGGGAAGAGACCCAGTACTTC
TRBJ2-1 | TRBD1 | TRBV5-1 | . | CASSNDRDEQFF | TGCGCCAGCAGCAACGACAGGGATGAGCAGTTCTTC
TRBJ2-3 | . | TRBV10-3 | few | CAIRKQGGGETDTQYF | TGTGCCATCCGAAAGCAGGGCGGGGGCGAAACTGATACGCAGTATTTT
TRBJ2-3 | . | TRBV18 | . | CASSPNFASTDTQYF | TGTGCCAGCTCACCAAACTTCGCTAGCACAGATACGCAGTATTTT
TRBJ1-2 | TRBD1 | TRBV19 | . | CASIVQGGFGYTF | TGTGCCAGTATCGTCCAGGGGGGATTTGGCTACACCTTC
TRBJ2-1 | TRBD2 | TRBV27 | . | CASSSLSGSSTAYNEQFF | TGTGCCAGCAGTTCGCTCAGCGGGAGCTCAACAGCCTACAATGAGCAGTTCTTC
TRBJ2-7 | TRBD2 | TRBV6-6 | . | CASKDNSGRIHEQYF | TGTGCCAGCAAAGACAATAGCGGGAGGATCCACGAGCAGTACTTC
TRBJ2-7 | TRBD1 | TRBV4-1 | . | CASSHLPGQGAYEQYF | TGCGCCAGCAGCCACCTTCCGGGACAGGGGGCTTACGAGCAGTACTTC
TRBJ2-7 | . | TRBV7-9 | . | CASSLVLQGLEQYF | TGTGCCAGCAGCTTAGTTCTCCAGGGCCTCGAGCAGTACTTC
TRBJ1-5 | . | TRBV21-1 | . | CASPKRDRENQPQHF | TGTGCCAGCCCGAAAAGGGACAGAGAAAATCAGCCCCAGCATTTT
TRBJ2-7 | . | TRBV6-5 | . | CASSYSQGYEQYF | TGTGCCAGCAGTTACTCACAGGGTTACGAGCAGTACTTC
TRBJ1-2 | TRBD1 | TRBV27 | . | CASSRHGQGANYGYTF | TGTGCCAGCAGTAGACACGGACAGGGCGCGAACTATGGCTACACCTTC
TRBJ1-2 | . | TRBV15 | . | CATSRGGTSGEGYTF | TGTGCCACCAGCAGAGGAGGCACCTCAGGGGAAGGCTACACCTTC
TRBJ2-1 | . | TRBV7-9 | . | CASSLGGPGVDEQFF | TGTGCCAGCAGCTTAGGAGGGCCAGGAGTCGATGAGCAGTTCTTC
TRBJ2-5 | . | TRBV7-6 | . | CASSLGRGRPETQYF | TGTGCCAGCAGCTTAGGTCGGGGGAGGCCCGAGACCCAGTACTTC
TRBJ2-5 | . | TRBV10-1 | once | CASSSDSARQTQYF | TGCGCCAGCAGTTCGGACAGCGCACGGCAGACCCAGTACTTC
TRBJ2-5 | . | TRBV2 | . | CASSGLAVQETQYF | TGTGCCAGCAGTGGACTGGCGGTACAAGAGACCCAGTACTTC
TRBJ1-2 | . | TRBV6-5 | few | CASSLEGTGYTF | TGTGCCAGCAGTTTGGAGGGTACTGGCTACACCTTC
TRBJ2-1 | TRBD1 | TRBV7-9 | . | CASSSGGSPPYNEQFF | TGTGCCAGCAGCTCAGGGGGCTCGCCACCCTACAATGAGCAGTTCTTC
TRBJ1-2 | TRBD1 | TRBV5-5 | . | CASSLGGGANYGYTF | TGTGCCAGCAGCCTAGGAGGGGGCGCTAACTATGGCTACACCTTC
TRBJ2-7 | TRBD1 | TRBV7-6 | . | CASSLGAGGSYEQYF | TGTGCCAGCAGCTTAGGGGCAGGGGGATCTTACGAGCAGTACTTC
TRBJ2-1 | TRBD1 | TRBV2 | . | CASSILRGPSNEQFF | TGTGCCAGCAGTATTCTCAGGGGGCCGTCCAATGAGCAGTTCTTC
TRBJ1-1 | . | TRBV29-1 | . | CSVVRGGTEAFF | TGCAGCGTCGTCCGCGGGGGCACTGAAGCTTTCTTT
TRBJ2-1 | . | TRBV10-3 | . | CAIMGPGGNEQFF | TGTGCCATCATGGGGCCAGGAGGGAATGAGCAGTTCTTC
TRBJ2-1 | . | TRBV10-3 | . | CAISEPGGGAGANYNEQFF | TGTGCCATCAGTGAGCCCGGGGGTGGGGCGGGGGCCAATTACAATGAGCAGTTCTTC
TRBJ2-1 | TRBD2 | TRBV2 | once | CASSPGLVNEQFF | TGTGCCAGCAGCCCAGGACTAGTGAATGAGCAGTTCTTC
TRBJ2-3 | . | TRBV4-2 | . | CASSQDRVASEEDTQYF | TGTGCCAGCAGCCAAGATCGCGTCGCCTCGGAGGAAGATACGCAGTATTTT
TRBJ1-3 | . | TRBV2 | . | CASRANRVTHGNTIYF | TGTGCCAGCAGAGCTAACAGGGTGACACACGGAAACACCATATATTTT
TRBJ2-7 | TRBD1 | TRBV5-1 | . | CASSFGDRGHEQYF | TGCGCCAGCAGCTTCGGGGACAGGGGACACGAGCAGTACTTC
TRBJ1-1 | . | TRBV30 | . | CAWTPLGPFEAFF | TGTGCCTGGACTCCCCTGGGGCCATTTGAAGCTTTCTTT
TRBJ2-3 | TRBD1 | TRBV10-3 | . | CAISESRTGGGHTDTQYF | TGTGCCATCAGTGAGTCAAGGACAGGGGGGGGTCACACAGATACGCAGTATTTT
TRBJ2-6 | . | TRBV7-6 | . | CASSHSPGANVLTF | TGTGCCAGCAGCCACTCGCCTGGGGCCAACGTCCTGACTTTC
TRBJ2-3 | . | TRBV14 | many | CASSQQQENTQYF | TGTGCCAGCAGCCAACAACAAGAAAATACGCAGTATTTT
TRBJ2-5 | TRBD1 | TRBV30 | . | CAWSPPGTEETQYF | TGTGCCTGGAGTCCCCCCGGGACAGAAGAGACCCAGTACTTC
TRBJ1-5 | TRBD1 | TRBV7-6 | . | CASSFPRTGTVTPWGNQPQHF | TGTGCCAGCAGCTTCCCGCGAACAGGGACAGTCACCCCCTGGGGCAATCAGCCCCAGCATTTT
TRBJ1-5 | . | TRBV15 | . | CATSRVAGNQPQHF | TGTGCCACCAGCAGAGTGGCAGGCAATCAGCCCCAGCATTTT
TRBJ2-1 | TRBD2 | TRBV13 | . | CASSPAAGGSNEQFF | TGTGCCAGCAGCCCTGCCGCGGGAGGTAGCAATGAGCAGTTCTTC
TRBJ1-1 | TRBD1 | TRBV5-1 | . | CASTRTGQMNTEAFF | TGCGCCAGCACCCGGACAGGCCAGATGAACACTGAAGCTTTCTTT
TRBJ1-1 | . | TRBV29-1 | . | CSVAGVNTEAFF | TGCAGCGTTGCAGGGGTGAACACTGAAGCTTTCTTT
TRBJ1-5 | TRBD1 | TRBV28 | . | CASSLPGQGAWPQHF | TGTGCCAGCAGTCTCCCCGGACAGGGGGCTTGGCCCCAGCATTTT